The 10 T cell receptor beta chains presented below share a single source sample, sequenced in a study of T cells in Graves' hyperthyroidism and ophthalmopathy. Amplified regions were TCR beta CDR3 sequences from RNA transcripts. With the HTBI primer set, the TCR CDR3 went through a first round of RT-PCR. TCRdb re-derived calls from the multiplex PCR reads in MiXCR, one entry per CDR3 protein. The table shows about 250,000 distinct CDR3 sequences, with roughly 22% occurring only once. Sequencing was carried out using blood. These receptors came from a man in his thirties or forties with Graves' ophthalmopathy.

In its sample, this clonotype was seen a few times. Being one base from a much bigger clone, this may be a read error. CDR3 sequence: CAISVRGGWQFF. CDR3 DNA: TGTGCCATCAGTGTCAGGGGTGGATGGCAGTTCTTC. This rearrangement joins TRBV10-3 to TRBJ2-1; D is possibly TRBD1 (6 bases). Germline V gene sequence: CDR1 ENHRY, CDR2 SYGVKD. V was clipped by 4 bases and J by 12 bases, with 13 bases between them. This CDR3 has 12 amino acids.

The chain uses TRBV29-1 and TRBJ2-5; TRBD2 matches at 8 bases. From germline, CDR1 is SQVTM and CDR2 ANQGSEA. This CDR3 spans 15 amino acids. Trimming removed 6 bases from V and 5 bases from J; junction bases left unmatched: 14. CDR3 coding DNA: TGCAGCGTACTGGGGTTCGGGGGGGGGAAGGAGACCCAGTACTTC. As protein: CSVLGFGGGKETQYF. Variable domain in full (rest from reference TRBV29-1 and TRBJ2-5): SAVISQKPSRDICQRGTSLTIQCQVDSQVTMMFWYRQQPGQSLTLIATANQGSEATYESGFVIDKFPISRPNLTFSTLTVSNMSPEDSSIYLCSVLGFGGGKETQYFGPGTRLLVL.

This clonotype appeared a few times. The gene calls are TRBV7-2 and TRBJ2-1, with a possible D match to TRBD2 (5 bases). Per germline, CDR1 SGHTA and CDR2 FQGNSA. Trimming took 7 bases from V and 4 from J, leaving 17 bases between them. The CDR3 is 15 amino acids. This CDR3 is CASTLGGAEYNEQFF. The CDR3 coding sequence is TGTGCCAGCACCCTTGGAGGAGCCGAGTACAATGAGCAGTTCTTC. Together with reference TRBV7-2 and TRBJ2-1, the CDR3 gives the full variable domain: GAGVSQSPSNKVTEKGKDVELRCDPISGHTALYWYRQSLGQGLEFLIYFQGNSAPDKSGLPSDRFSAERTGGSVSTLTIQRTQQEDSAVYLCASTLGGAEYNEQFFGPGTRLTVL.

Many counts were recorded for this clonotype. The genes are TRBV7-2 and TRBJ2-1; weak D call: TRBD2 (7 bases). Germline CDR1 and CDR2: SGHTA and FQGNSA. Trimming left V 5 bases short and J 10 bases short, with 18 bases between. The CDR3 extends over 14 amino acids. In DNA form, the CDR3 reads TGTGCCAGCAGCGAAAGGGGGGGAGGGAGAGAGCAGTTCTTC. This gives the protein CASSERGGGREQFF.

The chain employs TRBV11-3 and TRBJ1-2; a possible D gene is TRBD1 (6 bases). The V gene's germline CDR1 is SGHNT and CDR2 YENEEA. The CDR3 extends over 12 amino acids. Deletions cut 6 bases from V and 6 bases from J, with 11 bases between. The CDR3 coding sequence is TGTGCCAGCAGGTCCAACAGGGATGGCTACACCTTC. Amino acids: CASRSNRDGYTF.

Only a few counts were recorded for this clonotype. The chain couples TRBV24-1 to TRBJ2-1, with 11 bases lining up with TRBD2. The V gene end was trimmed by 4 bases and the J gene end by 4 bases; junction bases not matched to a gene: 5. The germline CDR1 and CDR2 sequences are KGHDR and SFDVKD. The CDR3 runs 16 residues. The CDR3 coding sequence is TGTGCCACCAGTGACGCTAGCGGGAGGTTTTACAATGAGCAGTTCTTC. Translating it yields CATSDASGRFYNEQFF.

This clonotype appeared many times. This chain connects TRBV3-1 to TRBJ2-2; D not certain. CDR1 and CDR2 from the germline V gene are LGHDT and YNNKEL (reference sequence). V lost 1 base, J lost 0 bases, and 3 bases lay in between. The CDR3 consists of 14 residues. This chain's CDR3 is CASSQVTNTGELFF. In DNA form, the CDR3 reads TGTGCCAGCAGCCAAGTGACGAACACCGGGGAGCTGTTTTTT.

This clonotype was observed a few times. CDR3 sequence: CASSLPHGAGTSGANVLTF. CDR3 DNA: TGTGCCAGCAGCTTACCCCACGGAGCGGGCACCTCTGGGGCCAACGTCCTGACTTTC. V and J are TRBV11-2 and TRBJ2-6; D is possibly TRBD2 (6 bases). Trimming pared 2 bases from V and 0 bases from J, leaving 17 bases between. This CDR3 region has 19 residues. Germline V lookup: CDR1 SGHAT, CDR2 FQNNGV.

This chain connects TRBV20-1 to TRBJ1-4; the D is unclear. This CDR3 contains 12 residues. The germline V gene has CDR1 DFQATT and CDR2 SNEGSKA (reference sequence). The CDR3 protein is CLVGTTNEKLFF. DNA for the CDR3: TGCCTGGTAGGGACAACTAATGAAAAACTGTTTTTT.

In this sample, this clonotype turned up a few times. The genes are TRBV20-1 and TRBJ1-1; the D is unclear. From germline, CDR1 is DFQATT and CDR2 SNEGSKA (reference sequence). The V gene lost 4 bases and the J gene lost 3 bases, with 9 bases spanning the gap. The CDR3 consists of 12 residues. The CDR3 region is CSANGLYTEAFF. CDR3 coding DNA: TGCAGTGCTAACGGATTGTACACTGAAGCTTTCTTT.